The rows below give T cell receptor beta chains drawn from one sample of a study of cytomegalovirus exposure and HLA in healthy donors. Clones were read by immunoSEQ multiplex PCR, and TCRdb kept only the in-frame ones, dropping some. The data hold approximately 190,000 clones, with approximately 70% observed a single time. The sample consisted of PBMCs. These receptor sequences come from a man aged 35 to 55 in good health and CMV-seropositive. The CDR3 runs from the conserved cysteine through the conserved F or W. D genes are given only for firm matches. Size is stated for part of the rows, as once, few or many counts, or as a class when the clone is expanded.

V gene: TRBV11-2; J gene: TRBJ2-3; D gene: -; clone size: -; CDR3 DNA: TGTGCCAGCAGCCGGACAGTTCCCACAGATACGCAGTATTTT; CDR3 protein: CASSRTVPTDTQYF
V gene: TRBV11-2; J gene: TRBJ1-1; D gene: TRBD1; clone size: -; CDR3 DNA: TGTGCCAGCAGCACCGGGACAGGTGAAGCTTTCTTT; CDR3 protein: CASSTGTGEAFF
V gene: TRBV12-5; J gene: TRBJ2-7; D gene: -; clone size: -; CDR3 DNA: TGTGCTAGTGGGAGAGGGACTGGGCAGTACTTC; CDR3 protein: CASGRGTGQYF
V gene: TRBV5-4; J gene: TRBJ1-4; D gene: TRBD1; clone size: -; CDR3 DNA: TGTGCCAGCAGCGCAACAGGGGGAGGTGAAAAACTGTTTTTT; CDR3 protein: CASSATGGGEKLFF
V gene: TRBV7-9; J gene: TRBJ1-4; D gene: TRBD1; clone size: few; CDR3 DNA: TGTGCCAGCAGCGACCGGACAGGGCTGGGTGAAAAACTGTTTTTT; CDR3 protein: CASSDRTGLGEKLFF
V gene: TRBV7-9; J gene: TRBJ1-1; D gene: TRBD1; clone size: -; CDR3 DNA: TGTTCCAGCAGCAGACAGGGAATTGAAGCTTTCTTT; CDR3 protein: CSSSRQGIEAFF
V gene: TRBV7-2; J gene: TRBJ1-5; D gene: -; clone size: -; CDR3 DNA: TGTGCCAGCAGCTTAGGTGGGGGGAATCAGCCCCAGCATTTT; CDR3 protein: CASSLGGGNQPQHF
V gene: TRBV2; J gene: TRBJ1-2; D gene: -; clone size: once; CDR3 DNA: TGTGCCGGGCGGGATTGGGGCTCCTATGGCTACACCTTC; CDR3 protein: CAGRDWGSYGYTF
V gene: TRBV7-9; J gene: TRBJ1-2; D gene: TRBD1; clone size: -; CDR3 DNA: TGTGCCAGCAGCCACCGGACAGGGGGCCCCGCCAACTATGGCTACACCTTC; CDR3 protein: CASSHRTGGPANYGYTF
V gene: TRBV19; J gene: TRBJ2-4; D gene: TRBD1; clone size: few; CDR3 DNA: TGTGCCAGCCGGGGACAGGGGGCCAAAAACATTCAGTACTTC; CDR3 protein: CASRGQGAKNIQYF
V gene: TRBV5-1; J gene: TRBJ2-2; D gene: TRBD2; clone size: -; CDR3 DNA: TGCGCCAGCAGCAGCACTAGCGGGGGGGCCAACACCGGGGAGCTGTTTTTT; CDR3 protein: CASSSTSGGANTGELFF
V gene: TRBV6-1; J gene: TRBJ2-7; D gene: -; clone size: -; CDR3 DNA: TGTGCCAGCAGTGAAGCAAAAGGCGGGGTCCTCTCCTACGAGCAGTACTTC; CDR3 protein: CASSEAKGGVLSYEQYF
V gene: TRBV19; J gene: TRBJ1-4; D gene: TRBD1; clone size: -; CDR3 DNA: TGTGCCAGTACCCAGACAGGGCCTAATGAAAAACTGTTTTTT; CDR3 protein: CASTQTGPNEKLFF
V gene: TRBV27; J gene: TRBJ2-5; D gene: -; clone size: -; CDR3 DNA: TGTGCCAGCAGTTTATCCTTCAGGGGTGTAGAGACCCAGTACTTC; CDR3 protein: CASSLSFRGVETQYF
V gene: TRBV9; J gene: TRBJ2-3; D gene: -; clone size: -; CDR3 DNA: TGTGCCAGCAGCGTAGGGGTTGGGACTAGCACAGATACGCAGTATTTT; CDR3 protein: CASSVGVGTSTDTQYF
V gene: TRBV10-3; J gene: TRBJ2-1; D gene: TRBD2; clone size: -; CDR3 DNA: TGTGCCATCAGTGTCTTGGGGCTAGCGGTCGGCGATGAGCAGTTCTTC; CDR3 protein: CAISVLGLAVGDEQFF
V gene: TRBV5-1; J gene: TRBJ2-1; D gene: TRBD2; clone size: -; CDR3 DNA: TGCGCCAGCAGCTTGAGGTCCGGGTTGGGCGGGGGGGCCCTTGAGCAGTTCTTC; CDR3 protein: CASSLRSGLGGGALEQFF
V gene: TRBV27; J gene: TRBJ1-5; D gene: -; clone size: -; CDR3 DNA: TGTGCCAGCAGTCTACTCGGGGGCAATCAGCCCCAGCATTTT; CDR3 protein: CASSLLGGNQPQHF
V gene: TRBV5-1; J gene: TRBJ2-1; D gene: -; clone size: -; CDR3 DNA: TGCGCCAGCAGCTTGGGAGGGGAGGTCCGAGAGCAGTTCTTC; CDR3 protein: CASSLGGEVREQFF
V gene: TRBV19; J gene: TRBJ2-1; D gene: -; clone size: -; CDR3 DNA: TGTGCCAGTAGTGGGCGGGCGGTCCCTTCGGAGCAGTTCTTC; CDR3 protein: CASSGRAVPSEQFF
V gene: TRBV6-5; J gene: TRBJ2-3; D gene: -; clone size: once; CDR3 DNA: TGTGCCACGAGACGGGGGTTAGGAGGGGATACGCAGTATTTT; CDR3 protein: CATRRGLGGDTQYF
V gene: TRBV4-3; J gene: TRBJ2-5; D gene: -; clone size: -; CDR3 DNA: TGCGCCAGCAGCCAAGCTAGGGGAGGCGAGACCCAGTACTTC; CDR3 protein: CASSQARGGETQYF
V gene: TRBV9; J gene: TRBJ2-2; D gene: -; clone size: -; CDR3 DNA: TGTGCCAGCAGCGTAGGACAGGTTAGCACCGGGGAGCTGTTTTTT; CDR3 protein: CASSVGQVSTGELFF
V gene: TRBV5-1; J gene: TRBJ2-7; D gene: -; clone size: -; CDR3 DNA: TGCGCCAGCAGCCCGGACACCTACGAGCAGTACTTC; CDR3 protein: CASSPDTYEQYF
V gene: TRBV7-4; J gene: TRBJ2-4; D gene: -; clone size: -; CDR3 DNA: TGTGCCAGCAGCTTAGTTGGGCGGTCCCGACAGCTAGCCAAAAACATTCAGTACTTC; CDR3 protein: CASSLVGRSRQLAKNIQYF
V gene: TRBV4-3; J gene: TRBJ1-4; D gene: TRBD1; clone size: -; CDR3 DNA: TGCGCCAGCAGCCGCGGACAGGGGTTTAATGAAAAACTGTTTTTT; CDR3 protein: CASSRGQGFNEKLFF
V gene: TRBV9; J gene: TRBJ1-3; D gene: TRBD1; clone size: few; CDR3 DNA: TGTGCCAGCAGCGTAGGACAGGGGGCATCTGGAAACACCATATATTTT; CDR3 protein: CASSVGQGASGNTIYF
V gene: TRBV4-2; J gene: TRBJ2-5; D gene: -; clone size: -; CDR3 DNA: TGTGCCAGCAGCCCCCCTGGGCGGGGCGAGACCCAGTACTTC; CDR3 protein: CASSPPGRGETQYF
V gene: TRBV18; J gene: TRBJ2-7; D gene: -; clone size: few; CDR3 DNA: TGTGCCAGCTCACCCCGACAGGCCTTGTCCTACGAGCAGTACTTC; CDR3 protein: CASSPRQALSYEQYF
V gene: TRBV6-5; J gene: TRBJ1-6; D gene: -; clone size: once; CDR3 DNA: TGTGCCAGCAGTTCCCCCTCGAATTCACCCCTCCACTTT; CDR3 protein: CASSSPSNSPLHF
V gene: TRBV5-8; J gene: TRBJ1-5; D gene: -; clone size: few; CDR3 DNA: TGTGCCAGCCAACAGGTTCGCGGCAATCAGCCCCAGCATTTT; CDR3 protein: CASQQVRGNQPQHF
V gene: TRBV2; J gene: TRBJ2-1; D gene: -; clone size: -; CDR3 DNA: TGTGCCGCCCAACGGACAGAATACAATGAGCAGTTCTTC; CDR3 protein: CAAQRTEYNEQFF